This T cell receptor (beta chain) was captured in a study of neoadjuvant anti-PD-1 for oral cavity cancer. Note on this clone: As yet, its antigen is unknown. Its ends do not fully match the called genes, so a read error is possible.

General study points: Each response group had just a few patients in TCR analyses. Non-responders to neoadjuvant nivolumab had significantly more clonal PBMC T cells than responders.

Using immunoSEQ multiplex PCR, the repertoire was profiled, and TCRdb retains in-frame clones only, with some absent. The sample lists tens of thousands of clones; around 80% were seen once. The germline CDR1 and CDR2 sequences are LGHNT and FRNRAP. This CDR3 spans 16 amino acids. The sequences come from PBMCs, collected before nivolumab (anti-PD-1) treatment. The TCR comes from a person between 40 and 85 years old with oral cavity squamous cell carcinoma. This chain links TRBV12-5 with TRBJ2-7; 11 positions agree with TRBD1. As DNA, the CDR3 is TGTGCTAGTGGCTTGGTGACCGGGACAGGGGGCTACGAGCAGTACTTC. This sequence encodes CASGLVTGTGGYEQYF.